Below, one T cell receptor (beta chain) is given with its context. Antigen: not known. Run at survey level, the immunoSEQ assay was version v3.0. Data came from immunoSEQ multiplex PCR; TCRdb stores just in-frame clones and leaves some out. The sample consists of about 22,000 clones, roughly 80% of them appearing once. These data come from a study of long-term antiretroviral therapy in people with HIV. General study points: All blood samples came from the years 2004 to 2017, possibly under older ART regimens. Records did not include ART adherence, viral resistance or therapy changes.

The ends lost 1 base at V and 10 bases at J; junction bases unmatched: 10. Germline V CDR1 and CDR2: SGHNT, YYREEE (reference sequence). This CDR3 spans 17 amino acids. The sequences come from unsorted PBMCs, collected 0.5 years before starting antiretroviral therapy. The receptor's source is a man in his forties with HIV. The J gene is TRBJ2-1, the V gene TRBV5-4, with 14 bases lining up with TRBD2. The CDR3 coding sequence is TGTGCCAGCAGCTTGCCTAAACCGGGACTAGCGGGGGAGGAGCAGTTCTTC. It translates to CASSLPKPGLAGEEQFF. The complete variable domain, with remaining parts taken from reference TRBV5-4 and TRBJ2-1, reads ETGVTQSPTHLIKTRGQQVTLRCSSQSGHNTVSWYQQALGQGPQFIFQYYREEENGRGNFPPRFSGLQFPNYSSELNVNALELDDSALYLCASSLPKPGLAGEEQFFGPGTRLTVL.